This TCR beta chain was retrieved from a study of shared clonotypes between healthy human individuals. Naive CD8 cells lacked CD45RO, underwent positive selection for CCR7 and left out terminally differentiated effector memory CD45RA+ cells. Data came from immunoSEQ multiplex PCR; TCRdb stores just in-frame clones and leaves some out. The table shows some 740,000 clones, with 92% occurring only once. The V gene's germline CDR1 is WSHSY and CDR2 SAAADI. The germline V and J ends were trimmed by 5 bases and 1 base, with 9 bases remaining between them. The CDR3 is 13 amino acids. Points on this clone: This sample includes further DNA sequences coding for the same CDR3.

Input material: naive CD8+ T cells sorted from blood. The source of this sequence is a man under 40 in good health. The chain links TRBV10-2 to TRBJ2-7, with D possibly matching TRBD1 (7 bases). CDR3 amino acids: CASSPGGSYEQYF. The CDR3 region has the DNA TGCGCCAGCAGTCCAGGGGGGTCCTACGAGCAGTACTTC.